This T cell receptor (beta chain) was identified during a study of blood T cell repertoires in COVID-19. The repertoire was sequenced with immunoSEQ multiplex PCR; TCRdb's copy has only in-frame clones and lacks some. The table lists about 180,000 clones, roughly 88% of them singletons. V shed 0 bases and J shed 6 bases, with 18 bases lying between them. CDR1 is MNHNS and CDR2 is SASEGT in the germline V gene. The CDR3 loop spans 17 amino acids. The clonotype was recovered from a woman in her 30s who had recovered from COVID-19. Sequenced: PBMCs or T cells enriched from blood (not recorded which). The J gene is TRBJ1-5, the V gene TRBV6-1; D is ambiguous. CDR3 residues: CASSEAVAARGFQPQHF. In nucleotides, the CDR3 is TGTGCCAGCAGTGAAGCAGTGGCAGCCCGCGGTTTTCAGCCCCAGCATTTT.